Listed here are 2 T cell receptor beta chains from one sample, sequenced in a study of T-cell memory formation after mild COVID-19. TCRdb reprocessed the 5' RACE reads with MiXCR, giving one entry per CDR3 protein. The data hold about 540,000 distinct CDR3 sequences, with 20% observed a single time. The sequencing sample was made of PBMCs or a T cell subset sorted from them (not recorded which). Receptors were obtained from an adult woman who had mild COVID-19 (a few samples of this study predate the infection). Cell type and time point are not known.

This clonotype was seen many times. The chain recombines TRBV7-9 with TRBJ2-5; D is ambiguous. This CDR3 region has 14 residues. Trimming removed 4 bases at V and 5 bases at J, with 14 bases between. Germline CDR1 and CDR2: SEHNR and FQNEAQ (reference sequence). For the CDR3, the DNA is TGTGCCAGCAGCTCTCACTTGGTCGTCGAGACCCAGTACTTC. Its translation: CASSSHLVVETQYF. Full variable domain (outside the CDR3, taken from reference TRBV7-9 and TRBJ2-5): DTGVSQNPRHKITKRGQNVTFRCDPISEHNRLYWYRQTLGQGPEFLTYFQNEAQLEKSRLLSDRFSAERPKGSFSTLEIQRTEQGDSAMYLCASSSHLVVETQYFGPGTRLLVL.

DNA for the CDR3: TGCGCCAGCAGCTTGTTGGGCAGGGGGCAAGAGACCCAGTACTTC. It yields the protein CASSLLGRGQETQYF. The chain joins TRBV5-1 to TRBJ2-5; TRBD1 matches at 7 bases. Germline CDR1 is SGHRS and CDR2 is YFSETQ. CDR3 length: 15 residues. Unmatched junction bases numbered 5, after V lost 1 base and J lost 2 bases.